A single T cell receptor (beta chain) is shown here with its context. The entry originates in a study of blood T cell repertoires in COVID-19. Study at large: All recovered Cohort 3 donors got two negative PCRs, got clearance, or saw symptom resolution.

The method was immunoSEQ multiplex PCR; TCRdb's version includes in-frame clones alone and lacks a portion of them. This sample carries about 170,000 clones, around 79% of them seen once, and the ten largest clones take roughly 19%. Sequencing input: PBMCs or T cells enriched from blood (not recorded which). The TCR originated in a woman in her seventies in a cohort exposed to, infected with or recovered from COVID-19 (not recorded which).

Here the CDR3 DNA reads TGCGCCAGCAGCCGTCCTAGCGTCTCCTACGAGCAGTACTTC. Translated: CASSRPSVSYEQYF. This chain joins TRBV5-1 and TRBJ2-7; a possible D gene is TRBD2 (6 bases). This CDR3 contains 14 residues. Germline CDR1 reads SGHRS; CDR2 reads YFSETQ. Trimming shortened V by 4 bases and J by 0 bases, and 11 bases separated the two germline ends.